The 2 T cell receptor beta chains reported below all come from one sample, sequenced in a study of cytomegalovirus exposure and HLA in healthy donors. Data came from immunoSEQ multiplex PCR; TCRdb stores just in-frame clones and leaves some out. The data show under 200,000 clones, approximately 86% seen once. Sample: PBMCs. These receptors were taken from a woman aged 18-30 years in good health and CMV-seronegative.

The rearrangement links TRBV5-1 to TRBJ2-3, with TRBD1 as a possible D gene (5 bases). The germline V and J ends were trimmed by 2 bases and 2 bases, with 12 bases remaining between them. The CDR3 runs 15 residues. The V gene's germline CDR1 is SGHRS and CDR2 YFSETQ. This CDR3 reads CASSFMSGPTDTQYF. CDR3 nucleotides: TGCGCCAGCAGCTTTATGTCAGGGCCCACAGATACGCAGTATTTT.

The V gene is TRBV18, the J gene TRBJ2-3; 7 nucleotides match TRBD1. V shed 0 bases, J shed 2 bases, and the junction held 5 bases outside the gene matches. This CDR3 is 16 amino acids long. The germline gives CDR1 KGHSH, CDR2 LQKENI. The CDR3 spells CASSPPGTEDTDTQYF. The CDR3 coding sequence is TGTGCCAGCTCACCACCCGGGACAGAAGACACAGATACGCAGTATTTT. The entire variable domain, with the rest obtained from reference TRBV18 and TRBJ2-3, is as follows: NAGVMQNPRHLVRRRGQEARLRCSPMKGHSHVYWYRQLPEEGLKFMVYLQKENIIDESGMPKERFSAEFPKEGPSILRIQQVVRGDSAAYFCASSPPGTEDTDTQYFGPGTRLTVL.